The subject of this entry is one T cell receptor (beta chain). Its specificity is not known. CDR1 and CDR2 (germline): MNHNS, SASEGT. There are 16 residues in the CDR3. J was trimmed by 2 bases and V by 4 bases; bases with no gene match: 4. The data originate from a study of PD-L1 blockade in urothelial cancer. Study context: Starting in the mid-2010s, patients were given atezolizumab (1,200 mg intravenously every 3 weeks).

Findings of the study overall: In blood sampled pretreatment, TCR clonality below the median predicted better survival.

Diagnoses among patients were locally advanced or metastatic urothelial carcinoma. This table comes from immunoSEQ multiplex PCR, and its TCRdb copy is limited to in-frame clones, with some not included. Of 30,000 to 40,000 clones detected, roughly four fifths appear once; the ten largest clones hold around 3.4%. This TCR derives from a man between 65 and 85 years old with urothelial cancer. This sequence joins TRBV6-1 and TRBJ2-3; 12 nucleotides align to TRBD2. The sequences come from PBMCs, collected around atezolizumab (anti-PD-L1) treatment. The CDR3 reads CASSVTSGGYTDTQYF. CDR3 nucleotides: TGTGCCAGCAGTGTAACTAGCGGGGGGTACACAGATACGCAGTATTTT.